The 27 T cell receptor beta chains presented below share a single source sample, sequenced in a study of naive and memory T cell subsets. A UMI-containing oligonucleotide was joined by 3' ligation to the TCR cDNA template. The SP2 primer and nested alpha and beta constant region primers amplified ligated cDNA in four rounds. TCRdb fed the 5' RACE reads into MiXCR, producing one record per CDR3 protein. The top ten hold just over 9.5% of the sample, which has 50,000 to 65,000 distinct CDR3 sequences, 6.5% to 8.5% seen once. The receptors were sampled from a female donor in good health.

This clonotype came up many times. CDR3 protein: CATMGTSGGPNTGELFF. CDR3 nucleotides: TGTGCCACCATGGGGACTAGCGGGGGCCCTAACACCGGGGAGCTGTTTTTT. This chain uses TRBV24-1 with TRBJ2-2; 14 bases line up with TRBD2. With 8 bases clipped from V and 2 bases from J, the junction kept 6 bases outside the gene matches. CDR3 length: 17 residues. Germline assignment: CDR1 KGHDR and CDR2 SFDVKD.

This clonotype came up a few times. This sequence joins TRBV19 and TRBJ2-3, with unresolved D. Trimming removed 5 bases at V and 2 bases at J, with 17 bases between. CDR1 is LNHDA, CDR2 SQIVND, per germline (reference sequence). The CDR3 is made up of 16 amino acids. Written as DNA, the CDR3 is TGTGCCAGTAGTCTTCGACACAACTCACCCACAGATACGCAGTATTTT. Its translation is CASSLRHNSPTDTQYF. The complete variable domain, with remaining parts taken from reference TRBV19 and TRBJ2-3, reads DGGITQSPKYLFRKEGQNVTLSCEQNLNHDAMYWYRQDPGQGLRLIYYSQIVNDFQKGDIAEGYSVSREKKESFPLTVTSAQKNPTAFYLCASSLRHNSPTDTQYFGPGTRLTVL.

This clonotype occurred many times. The V and J genes are TRBV27 and TRBJ1-1; TRBD1 is a possible D gene (5 bases). The germline CDR1 and CDR2 sequences are MNHEY and SMNVEV (reference sequence). CDR3 length: 14 amino acids. Trimming removed 3 bases from V and 4 bases from J, with 12 bases in between. As DNA, the CDR3 is TGTGCCAGCAGTTTGAGGGACGCCAGCACTGAAGCTTTCTTT. Translated: CASSLRDASTEAFF.

This clonotype has at least ten counts. This chain uses TRBV7-3 with TRBJ2-3; unclear D gene. Germline lookup yields CDR1 SGHTA and CDR2 FQGTGA. This CDR3 spans 14 amino acids. Trimming cost V 2 bases and J 1 base, with 7 bases left between them. The CDR3 bases are TGTGCCAGCAGCTTATCTTCTGGCACAGATACGCAGTATTTT. It is translated as CASSLSSGTDTQYF.

This clonotype was seen repeatedly, ten times or more. The chain has TRBV13 and TRBJ2-1; D perhaps matches TRBD2 (6 bases). Germline loops: CDR1 PRHDT, CDR2 FYEKMQ (reference sequence). This CDR3 contains 17 residues. The V and J ends lost 1 base and 4 bases respectively, with 17 bases between them. The CDR3 reads CASSLDERLERYNEQFF. The CDR3 DNA is TGTGCCAGCAGCTTAGACGAAAGACTAGAAAGGTACAATGAGCAGTTCTTC. The complete variable domain, with remaining parts taken from reference TRBV13 and TRBJ2-1, reads AAGVIQSPRHLIKEKRETATLKCYPIPRHDTVYWYQQGPGQDPQFLISFYEKMQSDKGSIPDRFSAQQFSDYHSELNMSSLELGDSALYFCASSLDERLERYNEQFFGPGTRLTVL.

This clonotype was recorded a few times. The chain uses TRBV28 and TRBJ1-1; D remains ambiguous. Trimming took 8 bases from V and 0 from J, leaving 19 bases between them. The germline gives CDR1 MDHEN, CDR2 SYDVKM. This CDR3 has 16 amino acids. DNA of the CDR3: TGTGCCAGCCTTAGAGAGAGGACCTCCGTGAACACTGAAGCTTTCTTT. It encodes CASLRERTSVNTEAFF.

This clonotype was seen a few times. The chain links TRBV12-3 or TRBV12-4 to TRBJ1-1; the D gene is possibly TRBD1 (5 bases). The CDR3 runs to 15 residues. The germline V and J ends were trimmed by 2 bases and 1 base, with 11 bases remaining between them. The CDR3 DNA sequence: TGTGCCAGCAGTTTACAGGGAAGGAGGAACACTGAAGCTTTCTTT. Its protein is CASSLQGRRNTEAFF.

This clonotype was seen repeatedly, ten times or more. The V call is TRBV6-2 or TRBV6-3, the J call TRBJ1-5, with 7 bases lining up with TRBD1. Per the germline V gene, CDR1 is MNHEY and CDR2 is SVGEGT. J gave up 9 bases and V 7 bases, and 18 bases lay outside the gene matches. This CDR3 contains 16 residues. The CDR3 region has the DNA TGTGCCAGCACCGAGTCCGGGACAGCAAGTTATCGGCCCCAGCATTTT. Protein product: CASTESGTASYRPQHF.

This clonotype has only a few counts. The CDR3 reads CASSAETGGEAFF. The CDR3 coding sequence is TGTGCCAGCAGTGCCGAAACAGGGGGCGAAGCTTTCTTT. This chain connects TRBV6-4 to TRBJ1-1, with 9 bases fitting TRBD1. CDR3 length: 13 amino acids. Trimming cost V 4 bases and J 8 bases; bases outside gene matches: 5. Looked up from germline, CDR1 is MRHNA and CDR2 is SNTAGT.

This clonotype occurred many times. V and J are TRBV5-1 and TRBJ2-5; the D gene is possibly TRBD2 (5 bases). The CDR3 is made up of 14 amino acids. From germline, CDR1 is SGHRS and CDR2 YFSETQ. The V gene lost 0 bases and the J gene lost 7 bases, with 13 bases spanning the gap. CDR3 sequence (DNA): TGCGCCAGCAGCTTGGGGCCGGGGATGGGGACCCAGTACTTC. Its protein is CASSLGPGMGTQYF.

This clonotype showed up many times. The chain recombines TRBV21-1 with TRBJ2-1; TRBD2, the D gene given by the table, was not confirmed from the DNA. TRBV21-1 corresponds to a pseudogene. The CDR3 length is 24 residues. CDR3 region: CASSKGTGPRPGLAGRFYYNEQFF. CDR3 bases: TGTGCCAGCAGCAAAGGGACAGGACCCAGACCGGGACTAGCGGGCCGGTTCTACTACAATGAGCAGTTCTTC.

The sample holds many counts of this clonotype. The V gene is TRBV13, the J gene TRBJ2-1; TRBD1 aligns across 7 bases. The CDR3 consists of 15 residues. Germline loops: CDR1 PRHDT, CDR2 FYEKMQ (reference sequence). Trimming cost V 4 bases and J 0 bases; bases outside gene matches: 3. The CDR3 DNA is TGTGCCAGCAGCTACAGGGGACACTCCTACAATGAGCAGTTCTTC. It translates to CASSYRGHSYNEQFF.

The table lists this clonotype with a few counts. The CDR3 bases are TGTGCCAGCAGCCCACGCCCAGGGGGGGATGAGCAGTTCTTC. Protein: CASSPRPGGDEQFF. This rearrangement joins TRBV11-2 to TRBJ2-1; D tentatively fits TRBD1 or TRBD2 (7 bases each). The CDR3 spans 14 residues. The germline gives CDR1 SGHAT, CDR2 FQNNGV. Trimming took 5 bases from V and 8 from J, leaving 16 bases between them.

This clonotype was seen more than once but under ten times. The V and J genes are TRBV29-1 and TRBJ2-7, with 8 bases fitting TRBD1. This CDR3 comprises 13 residues. V dropped 4 bases and J dropped 3; count of bases not matched to a gene: 5. Germline V gene sequence: CDR1 SQVTM, CDR2 ANQGSEA. The CDR3 protein is CSVGQGLYYEQYF. CDR3 bases: TGCAGCGTTGGACAGGGGCTATACTACGAGCAGTACTTC.

The V call is TRBV18, the J call TRBJ2-7; TRBD1 is a possible D gene (5 bases). Germline CDR1 KGHSH, CDR2 LQKENI. CDR3 length: 15 amino acids. The ends were cut back, 3 bases at V and 3 bases at J, with 15 bases in the middle. The CDR3 region has the DNA TGTGCCAGCTCACCCGATTCGAGACAGTTCTACGAGCAGTACTTC. Translating gives CASSPDSRQFYEQYF.

In its sample, this clonotype was seen many times. The CDR3 spells CASSLGQGLNTEAFF. DNA of the CDR3: TGTGCCAGCAGCTTAGGACAGGGCCTGAACACTGAAGCTTTCTTT. The chain links TRBV7-8 to TRBJ1-1, with TRBD1 identical over 7 bases. Germline values: CDR1 SGHVS, CDR2 FQNEAQ. V dropped 1 base and J dropped 0; count of bases not matched to a gene: 2. This CDR3 has 15 amino acids.

This sequence joins TRBV20-1 and TRBJ1-2; TRBD1 aligns across 7 bases. Trimming took 6 bases from V and 0 from J; bases not matched to a gene: 10. The germline V gene has CDR1 DFQATT and CDR2 SNEGSKA (reference sequence). CDR3 size: 15 residues. CDR3 residues: CSAPDRISPNYGYTF. The CDR3, as DNA: TGCAGTGCCCCGGACAGGATATCACCTAACTATGGCTACACCTTC.

V is TRBV7-2 and J is TRBJ2-1; D call uncertain. CDR1 is SGHTA and CDR2 is FQGNSA in the germline V gene. The ends were cut back, 0 bases at V and 5 bases at J, with 2 bases in the middle. The length of the CDR3 is 12 residues. This CDR3 is CASSLAHNEQFF. CDR3 DNA sequence: TGTGCCAGCAGCTTAGCCCACAATGAGCAGTTCTTC.

This clonotype showed up many times. V is TRBV6-2 or TRBV6-3 and J is TRBJ1-5; D not resolved. V lost 6 bases, J lost 4 bases, and 10 bases lay in between. This CDR3 region has 13 residues. Germline V CDR1 and CDR2: MNHEY, SVGEGT. Written as DNA, the CDR3 is TGTGCCAGCAGAATCGACGGTAATCAGCCCCAGCATTTT. It codes for CASRIDGNQPQHF.

V is TRBV5-1 and J is TRBJ1-3, with D tentatively TRBD1 (6 bases). This CDR3 comprises 15 residues. V gave up 7 bases and J gave up 3 bases, with 17 bases separating them. Germline V lookup: CDR1 SGHRS, CDR2 YFSETQ. The DNA of the CDR3 is TGCGCCAGCCGCGAAACAGGGATCTATGGAAACACCATATATTTT. Amino acid sequence: CASRETGIYGNTIYF.

This sequence joins TRBV9 and TRBJ2-7, with D possibly TRBD2 on 6 matching bases. Germline V gene data show CDR1 as SGDLS and CDR2 as YYNGEE. Trimming took off 2 bases at V and 5 bases at J, with 14 bases between the two ends. The CDR3 runs 14 residues. This CDR3 reads CASSVDGRGDEQYF. DNA of the CDR3: TGTGCCAGCAGCGTTGACGGTCGCGGGGACGAGCAGTACTTC.

Points on this clonotype: The junction departs from the called germline gene at one end, perhaps through a read error. The chain links TRBV10-3 to TRBJ1-2; no clear D. The CDR3 is 11 amino acids. Germline V CDR1 and CDR2: ENHRY, SYGVKD. As DNA, the CDR3 is TGTGCCATCACGACTAACTATGGCGACACCTTC. Translated: CAITTNYGDTF.

The table lists this clonotype with a few counts. This chain joins TRBV18 and TRBJ2-3; TRBD2 matches at 13 bases. Trimming removed 1 base from V and 1 base from J; junction bases left unmatched: 2. The CDR3 has 17 residues. The germline V gene encodes CDR1 KGHSH and CDR2 LQKENI. Written as DNA, the CDR3 is TGTGCCAGCTCACCACGACTAGCGGGGGGCCGCACAGATACGCAGTATTTT. Residues: CASSPRLAGGRTDTQYF.

This clonotype was recorded a few times. The chain has TRBV20-1 and TRBJ2-5, with 7 nucleotides matching TRBD2. V lost 5 bases to trimming and J lost 2 bases; unmatched junction nucleotides: 11. Germline V CDR1 and CDR2: DFQATT, SNEGSKA (reference sequence). The CDR3 runs 15 residues. CDR3 nucleotide sequence: TGCAGTGCTTTCAGGGCGGGGACTAATCAAGAGACCCAGTACTTC. Protein: CSAFRAGTNQETQYF.

V is TRBV6-2 or TRBV6-3 and J is TRBJ1-1, with a tentative D call TRBD1 (6 bases). Trimming took off 1 base at V and 4 bases at J, with 10 bases between the two ends. The CDR3 totals 14 residues. Germline lookup yields CDR1 MNHEY and CDR2 SVGEGT. DNA for the CDR3: TGTGCCAGCAGTTACTTGGAGGGGGGCACTGAAGCTTTCTTT. It specifies CASSYLEGGTEAFF.

This clonotype was counted a few times. This rearrangement joins TRBV12-5 to TRBJ2-6; D is possibly TRBD2 (7 bases). The CDR3 length is 20 residues. V gave up 0 bases and J gave up 0 bases, with 18 bases separating them. Germline V lookup: CDR1 LGHNT, CDR2 FRNRAP. Here the CDR3 reads CASGLVMQGRGFSGANVLTF. The CDR3 nucleotides read TGTGCTAGTGGTTTGGTAATGCAGGGGAGGGGGTTCTCTGGGGCCAACGTCCTGACTTTC. The full variable domain, in which reference TRBV12-5 and TRBJ2-6 provide the parts outside the CDR3, is DARVTQTPRHKVTEMGQEVTMRCQPILGHNTVFWYRQTMMQGLELLAYFRNRAPLDDSGMPKDRFSAEMPDATLATLKIQPSEPRDSAVYFCASGLVMQGRGFSGANVLTFGAGSRLTVL.

This clonotype was recorded many times. This chain connects TRBV2 to TRBJ1-5; D possibly corresponds to TRBD1 (5 bases). From germline, CDR1 is SNHLY and CDR2 FYNNEI. The CDR3 loop spans 14 amino acids. With 7 bases removed from V and 7 bases from J, the gap between germline ends came to 17 bases. CDR3: CASNPGLERQPQHF. CDR3 nucleotides: TGTGCCAGCAACCCGGGGCTAGAGAGACAGCCCCAGCATTTT.